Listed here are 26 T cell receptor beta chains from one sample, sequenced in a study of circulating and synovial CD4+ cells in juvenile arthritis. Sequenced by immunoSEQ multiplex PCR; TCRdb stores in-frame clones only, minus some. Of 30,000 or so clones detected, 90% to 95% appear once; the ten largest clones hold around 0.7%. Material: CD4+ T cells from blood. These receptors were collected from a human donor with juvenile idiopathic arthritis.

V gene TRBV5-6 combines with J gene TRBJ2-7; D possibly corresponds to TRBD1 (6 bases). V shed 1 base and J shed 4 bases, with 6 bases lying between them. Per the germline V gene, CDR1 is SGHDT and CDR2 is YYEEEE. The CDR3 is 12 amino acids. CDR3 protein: CASSLTGYEQYF. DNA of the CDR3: TGTGCCAGCAGCTTGACAGGGTACGAGCAGTACTTC.

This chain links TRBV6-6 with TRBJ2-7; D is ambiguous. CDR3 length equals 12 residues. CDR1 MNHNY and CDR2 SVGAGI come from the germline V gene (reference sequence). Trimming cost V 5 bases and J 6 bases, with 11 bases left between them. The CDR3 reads CASSPYGGEQYF. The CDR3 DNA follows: TGTGCCAGCAGTCCCTATGGCGGCGAGCAGTACTTC.

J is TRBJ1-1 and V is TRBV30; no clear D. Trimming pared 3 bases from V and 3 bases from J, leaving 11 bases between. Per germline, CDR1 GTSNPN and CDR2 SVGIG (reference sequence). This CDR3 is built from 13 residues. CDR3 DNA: TGTGCCTGGAGGGACTCGCGGGACACTGAAGCTTTCTTT. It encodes CAWRDSRDTEAFF.

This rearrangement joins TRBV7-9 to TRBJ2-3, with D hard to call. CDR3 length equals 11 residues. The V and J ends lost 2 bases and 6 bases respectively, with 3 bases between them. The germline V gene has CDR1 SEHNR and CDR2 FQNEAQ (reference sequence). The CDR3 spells CASSLSDTQYF. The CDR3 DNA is TGTGCCAGCAGCTTATCGGATACGCAGTATTTT.

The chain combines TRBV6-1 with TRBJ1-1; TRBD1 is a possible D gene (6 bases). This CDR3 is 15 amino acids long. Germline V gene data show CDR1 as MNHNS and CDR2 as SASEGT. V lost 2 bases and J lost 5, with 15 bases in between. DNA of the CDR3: TGTGCCAGCAGTGAAATGGGGGGCGGGAGGACTGAAGCTTTCTTT. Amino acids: CASSEMGGGRTEAFF.

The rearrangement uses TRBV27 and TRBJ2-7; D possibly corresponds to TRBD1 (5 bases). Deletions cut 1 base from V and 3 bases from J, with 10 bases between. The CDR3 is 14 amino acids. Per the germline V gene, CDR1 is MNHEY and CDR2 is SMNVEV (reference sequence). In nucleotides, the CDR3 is TGTGCCAGCAGTTTATTTGCCAGGGACTACGAGCAGTACTTC. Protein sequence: CASSLFARDYEQYF.

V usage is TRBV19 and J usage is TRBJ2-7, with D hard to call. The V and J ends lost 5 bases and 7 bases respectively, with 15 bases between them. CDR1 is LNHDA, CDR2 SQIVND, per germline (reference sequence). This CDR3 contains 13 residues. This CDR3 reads CASSPRWPREQYF. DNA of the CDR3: TGTGCCAGTAGTCCCCGGTGGCCGCGGGAGCAGTACTTC.

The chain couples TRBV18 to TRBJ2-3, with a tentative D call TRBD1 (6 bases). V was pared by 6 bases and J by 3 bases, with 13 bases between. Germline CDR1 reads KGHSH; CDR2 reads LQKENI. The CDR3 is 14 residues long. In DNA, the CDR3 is TGTGCCAGCTCTCCGGACAGAGAGACAGATACGCAGTATTTT. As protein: CASSPDRETDTQYF.

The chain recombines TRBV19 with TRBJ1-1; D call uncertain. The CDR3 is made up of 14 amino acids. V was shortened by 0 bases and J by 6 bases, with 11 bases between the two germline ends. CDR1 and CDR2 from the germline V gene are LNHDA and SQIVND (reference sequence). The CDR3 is CASSIDSIVAEAFF. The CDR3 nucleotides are TGTGCCAGTAGTATAGATTCAATTGTAGCTGAAGCTTTCTTT.

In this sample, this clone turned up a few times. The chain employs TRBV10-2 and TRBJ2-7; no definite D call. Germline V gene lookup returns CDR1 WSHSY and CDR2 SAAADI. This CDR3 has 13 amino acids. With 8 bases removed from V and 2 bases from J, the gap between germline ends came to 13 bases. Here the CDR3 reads CASCNEPAYEQYF. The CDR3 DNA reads TGCGCCAGCTGCAACGAACCAGCCTACGAGCAGTACTTC.

The chain's CDR3 is CASSPGGNTEAFF. CDR3 nucleotide sequence: TGTGCCAGCTCACCGGGGGGGAACACTGAAGCTTTCTTT. The rearrangement links TRBV18 to TRBJ1-1; a weak D match, TRBD1 (5 bases). The CDR3 sequence is 13 residues long. Germline CDR1 is KGHSH and CDR2 is LQKENI. V lost 3 bases to trimming and J lost 1 base, with 6 bases between them.

The CDR3 reads CASSLGQGNEKLFF. CDR3 sequence (DNA): TGTGCCAGCAGTTTGGGACAGGGTAATGAAAAACTGTTTTTT. The chain employs TRBV6-5 and TRBJ1-4, with 9 nucleotides matching TRBD1. After removal of 4 bases from V and 4 bases from J, the junction contained 1 base not matched to a gene. The CDR3 is made up of 14 amino acids. Germline lookup yields CDR1 MNHEY and CDR2 SVGAGI.

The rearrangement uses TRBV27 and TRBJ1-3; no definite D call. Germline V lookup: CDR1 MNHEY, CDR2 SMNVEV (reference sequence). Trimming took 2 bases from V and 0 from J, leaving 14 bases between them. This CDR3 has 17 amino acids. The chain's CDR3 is CASSLRGQSFSGNTIYF. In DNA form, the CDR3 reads TGTGCCAGCAGTTTAAGAGGGCAGTCATTCTCTGGAAACACCATATATTTT.

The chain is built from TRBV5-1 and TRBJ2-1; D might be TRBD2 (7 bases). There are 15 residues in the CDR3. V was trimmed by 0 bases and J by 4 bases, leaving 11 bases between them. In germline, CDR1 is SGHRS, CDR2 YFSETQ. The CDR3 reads CASSLEGGPYNEQFF. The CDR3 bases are TGCGCCAGCAGCTTGGAGGGGGGGCCGTACAATGAGCAGTTCTTC.

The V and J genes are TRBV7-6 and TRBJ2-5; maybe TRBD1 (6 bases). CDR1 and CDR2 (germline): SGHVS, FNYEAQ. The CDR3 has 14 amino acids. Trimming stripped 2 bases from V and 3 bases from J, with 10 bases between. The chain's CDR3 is CASSLPRQEETQYF. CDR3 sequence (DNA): TGTGCCAGCAGCTTACCGAGACAGGAAGAGACCCAGTACTTC.

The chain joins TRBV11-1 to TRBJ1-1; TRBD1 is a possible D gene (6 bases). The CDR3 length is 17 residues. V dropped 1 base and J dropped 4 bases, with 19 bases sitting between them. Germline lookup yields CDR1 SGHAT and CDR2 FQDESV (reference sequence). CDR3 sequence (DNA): TGTGCCAGCAGCTTAGTTGGGGGCTGGGGTTCGGGCACTGAAGCTTTCTTT. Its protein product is CASSLVGGWGSGTEAFF.

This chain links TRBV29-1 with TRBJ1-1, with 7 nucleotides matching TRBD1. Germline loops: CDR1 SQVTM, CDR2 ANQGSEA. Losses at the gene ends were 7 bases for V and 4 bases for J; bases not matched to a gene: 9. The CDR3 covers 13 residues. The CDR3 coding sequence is TGCAGCGGGCTTAGGGGGCCCTTCACTGAAGCTTTCTTT. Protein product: CSGLRGPFTEAFF. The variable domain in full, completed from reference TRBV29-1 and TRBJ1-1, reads SAVISQKPSRDICQRGTSLTIQCQVDSQVTMMFWYRQQPGQSLTLIATANQGSEATYESGFVIDKFPISRPNLTFSTLTVSNMSPEDSSIYLCSGLRGPFTEAFFGQGTRLTVV.

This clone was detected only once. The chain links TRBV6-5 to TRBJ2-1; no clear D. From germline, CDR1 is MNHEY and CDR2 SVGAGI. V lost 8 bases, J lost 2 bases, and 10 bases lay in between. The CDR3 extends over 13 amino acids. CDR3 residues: CASSERPYNEQFF. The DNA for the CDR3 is TGTGCCAGCTCGGAGCGACCCTACAATGAGCAGTTCTTC.

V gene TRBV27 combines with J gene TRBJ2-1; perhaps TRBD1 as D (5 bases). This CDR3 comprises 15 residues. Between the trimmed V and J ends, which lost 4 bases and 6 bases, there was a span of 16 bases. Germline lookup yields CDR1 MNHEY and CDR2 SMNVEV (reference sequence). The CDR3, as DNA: TGTGCCAGCAGTTCCCTGACCCTCCAGGGCAATGAGCAGTTCTTC. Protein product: CASSSLTLQGNEQFF.

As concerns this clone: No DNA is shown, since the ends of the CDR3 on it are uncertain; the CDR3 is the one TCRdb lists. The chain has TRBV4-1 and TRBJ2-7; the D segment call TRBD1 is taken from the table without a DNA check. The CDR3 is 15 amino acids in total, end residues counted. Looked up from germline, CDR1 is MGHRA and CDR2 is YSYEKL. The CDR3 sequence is CASSQVGGGTGELYF.

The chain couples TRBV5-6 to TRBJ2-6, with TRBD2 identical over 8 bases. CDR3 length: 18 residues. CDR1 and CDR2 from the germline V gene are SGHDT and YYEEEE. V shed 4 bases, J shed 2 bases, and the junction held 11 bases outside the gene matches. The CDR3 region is CASSRGGARLTGANVLTF. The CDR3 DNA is TGTGCCAGCAGCCGGGGGGGGGCTCGTCTTACTGGGGCCAACGTCCTGACTTTC.

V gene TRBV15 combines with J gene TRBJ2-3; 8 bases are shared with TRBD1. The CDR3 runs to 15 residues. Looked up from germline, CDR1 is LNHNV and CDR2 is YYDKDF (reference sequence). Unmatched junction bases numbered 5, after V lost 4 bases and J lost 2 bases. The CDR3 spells CATSTRTGPTDTQYF. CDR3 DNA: TGTGCCACCAGCACCAGGACAGGGCCCACAGATACGCAGTATTTT.

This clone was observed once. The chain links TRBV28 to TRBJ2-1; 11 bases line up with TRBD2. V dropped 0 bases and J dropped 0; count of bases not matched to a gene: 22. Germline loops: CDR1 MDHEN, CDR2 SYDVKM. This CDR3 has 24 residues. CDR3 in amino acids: CASSLWNFDRGTFTSGSSYNEQFF. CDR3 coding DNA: TGTGCCAGCAGTTTATGGAATTTTGACAGAGGAACTTTTACTAGCGGGAGCTCCTACAATGAGCAGTTCTTC. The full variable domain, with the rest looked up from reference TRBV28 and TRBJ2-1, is DVKVTQSSRYLVKRTGEKVFLECVQDMDHENMFWYRQDPGLGLRLIYFSYDVKMKEKGDIPEGYSVSREKKERFSLILESASTNQTSMYLCASSLWNFDRGTFTSGSSYNEQFFGPGTRLTVL.

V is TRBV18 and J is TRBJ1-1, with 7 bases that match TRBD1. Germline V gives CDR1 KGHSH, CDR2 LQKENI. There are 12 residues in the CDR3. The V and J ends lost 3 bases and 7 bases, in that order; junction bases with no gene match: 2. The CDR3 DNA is TGTGCCAGCTCACCCGGGACAGATGAAGCTTTCTTT. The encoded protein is CASSPGTDEAFF.

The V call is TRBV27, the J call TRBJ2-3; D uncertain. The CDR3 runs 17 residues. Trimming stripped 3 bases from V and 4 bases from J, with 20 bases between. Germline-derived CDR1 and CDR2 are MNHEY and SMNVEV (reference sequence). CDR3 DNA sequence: TGTGCCAGCAGTTTGTCGCTTCCCACTCTCCGGTCAGATACGCAGTATTTT. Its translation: CASSLSLPTLRSDTQYF.

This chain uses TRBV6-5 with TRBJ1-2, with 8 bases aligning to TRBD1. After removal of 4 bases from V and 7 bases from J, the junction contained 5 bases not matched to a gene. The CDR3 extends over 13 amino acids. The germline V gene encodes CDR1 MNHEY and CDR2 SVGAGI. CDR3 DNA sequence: TGTGCCAGCAGTTTTGGACAGGGTGGTGGCTACACCTTC. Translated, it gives CASSFGQGGGYTF.